A single sample gave rise to the 15 T cell receptor beta chains below, sequenced in a study of cytomegalovirus exposure and HLA in healthy donors. The PCR used 60 Vbeta and 13 Jbeta primers. Clones were read by immunoSEQ multiplex PCR, and TCRdb kept only the in-frame ones, dropping some. The sample has 120,000 or so clones; 80% are singletons. Sequencing used PBMCs. These receptors came from a female donor in good health and CMV-seropositive.

This clone was observed a handful of times. This chain connects TRBV4-3 to TRBJ1-3; no clear D gene. The CDR3 has 15 residues. Germline values: CDR1 LGHNA, CDR2 YSLEER. With 0 bases removed from V and 8 bases from J, the gap between germline ends came to 14 bases. CDR3 DNA: TGCGCCAGCAGCCAAGATCTATCCGTGGGAGACACCATATATTTT. Protein product: CASSQDLSVGDTIYF.

The chain carries TRBV7-2 and TRBJ1-6, with a possible D match to TRBD1 (6 bases). The CDR3 covers 15 residues. Trimming took off 1 base at V and 3 bases at J, with 7 bases between the two ends. The germline V gene has CDR1 SGHTA and CDR2 FQGNSA. The CDR3, as DNA: TGTGCCAGCAGCTTAGACAGGGTCTATAATTCACCCCTCCACTTT. Its protein product is CASSLDRVYNSPLHF.

The rearrangement joins TRBV27 to TRBJ1-1; 8 nucleotides match TRBD1. V trimming: 6 bases; J trimming: 5 bases; junction bases outside the gene matches: 2. The germline gives CDR1 MNHEY, CDR2 SMNVEV (reference sequence). The CDR3 covers 12 residues. This CDR3 reads CASRTGGTEAFF. CDR3 in DNA: TGTGCCAGCAGAACAGGGGGAACTGAAGCTTTCTTT.

The chain carries TRBV7-2 and TRBJ1-5; D gene unclear. The CDR3 contains 15 residues. The V end lost 1 base, the J end lost 4 bases, and 11 bases lay between the germline ends. Germline V CDR1 and CDR2: SGHTA, FQGNSA. The chain's CDR3 is CASSLVVAGNQPQHF. CDR3 coding DNA: TGTGCCAGCAGCTTAGTAGTGGCAGGTAATCAGCCCCAGCATTTT.

The chain couples TRBV6-6 to TRBJ2-7, with a possible D match to TRBD1 (7 bases). V lost 2 bases to trimming and J lost 1 base, with 12 bases between them. Looked up from germline, CDR1 is MNHNY and CDR2 is SVGAGI (reference sequence). The CDR3 totals 15 residues. For the CDR3, the DNA is TGTGCCAGCAGTTACGAGCAGGGGGGATCCTACGAGCAGTACTTC. It yields the protein CASSYEQGGSYEQYF.

The chain couples TRBV7-2 to TRBJ1-2; possible D gene TRBD1, 6 bases. CDR1 and CDR2 (germline): SGHTA, FQGNSA. The CDR3 has 13 amino acids. The V gene lost 3 bases and the J gene lost 5 bases, with 10 bases spanning the gap. CDR3 DNA sequence: TGTGCCAGCAGCTTCGGGACAAGTTATGGCTACACCTTC. Protein: CASSFGTSYGYTF.

This clone was detected only a few times. The genes are TRBV4-2 and TRBJ2-2, with 8 positions matching TRBD1. Germline V gene lookup returns CDR1 LGHNA and CDR2 YNFKEQ. Trimming removed 0 bases from V and 5 bases from J; junction bases left unmatched: 8. This CDR3 comprises 17 residues. The CDR3 DNA sequence: TGTGCCAGCAGCCAAGATCAAGGACAGGGCTTAACCGGGGAGCTGTTTTTT. Encoded protein: CASSQDQGQGLTGELFF.

This clone has more than one count but fewer than ten. The V gene is TRBV7-7, the J gene TRBJ2-5, with D maybe TRBD1 (6 bases). The germline V gene encodes CDR1 SSHAT and CDR2 FNYEAQ (reference sequence). Trimming left V 6 bases short and J 5 bases short, with 19 bases between. The CDR3 totals 15 residues. The DNA for the CDR3 is TGTGCCAGCAGTAAAGACAGCCACAGGGAGGAGACCCAGTACTTC. Residues: CASSKDSHREETQYF.

The chain carries TRBV18 and TRBJ2-5, with a weak D call TRBD2 (7 bases). CDR3 length: 15 amino acids. Looked up from germline, CDR1 is KGHSH and CDR2 is LQKENI. Trimming shortened V by 2 bases and J by 1 base, and 11 bases separated the two germline ends. The CDR3 nucleotides are TGTGCCAGCTCACCAGGGGCGGGGGCCCAAGAGACCCAGTACTTC. Translation gives CASSPGAGAQETQYF. The full variable domain, its missing parts supplied by reference TRBV18 and TRBJ2-5, is NAGVMQNPRHLVRRRGQEARLRCSPMKGHSHVYWYRQLPEEGLKFMVYLQKENIIDESGMPKERFSAEFPKEGPSILRIQQVVRGDSAAYFCASSPGAGAQETQYFGPGTRLLVL.

J is TRBJ1-1 and V is TRBV15, with D tentatively TRBD1 (6 bases). Between the trimmed V and J ends, which lost 2 bases and 4 bases, there was a span of 11 bases. The CDR3 totals 14 residues. Germline values: CDR1 LNHNV, CDR2 YYDKDF (reference sequence). The chain's CDR3 is CATSRYRVSTEAFF. CDR3 bases: TGTGCCACCAGCAGATACAGGGTTAGCACTGAAGCTTTCTTT.

The chain couples TRBV12-2 to TRBJ2-7; the table names TRBD2, a call not compared with the DNA. TRBV12-2 is noted as a pseudogene. This CDR3 has 18 amino acids. CDR3 in amino acids: CASRLPLRLAGANREQYF. The CDR3, as DNA: TGTGCAAGTCGCTTACCGCTGAGACTAGCGGGGGCCAATCGGGAGCAGTACTTC.

This clone was seen more than once but under ten times. This sequence joins TRBV20-1 and TRBJ2-1, with 11 positions matching TRBD2. The junction had 7 bases not matched to a gene; V was cut back by 6 bases and J by 15 bases. The germline CDR1 and CDR2 sequences are DFQATT and SNEGSKA (reference sequence). The CDR3 is 11 residues long. This CDR3 reads CSATLLAGGFF. The CDR3 DNA is TGCAGTGCAACACTTCTAGCGGGGGGGTTCTTC.

The DNA of the CDR3 is TGTGCCACCAGCAGAGATGCGGGGGGGGGCAATGAGGCGCAGTTCTTC. Translated, it gives CATSRDAGGGNEAQFF. This chain links TRBV15 with TRBJ2-1, with TRBD2 identical over 9 bases. Germline V gene lookup returns CDR1 LNHNV and CDR2 YYDKDF (reference sequence). The length of the CDR3 is 16 residues. V lost 0 bases to trimming and J lost 12 bases; unmatched junction nucleotides: 12.

This chain uses TRBV19 with TRBJ1-2; D not certain. Germline assignment: CDR1 LNHDA and CDR2 SQIVND (reference sequence). The V end was cut by 4 bases, the J end by 8 bases, with 14 bases between. CDR3 length: 13 amino acids. This chain's CDR3 is CASSTSTIIGYTF. The CDR3 region has the DNA TGTGCCAGTAGTACGTCTACTATTATAGGCTACACCTTC.

The rearrangement joins TRBV5-6 to TRBJ1-1; no clear D. Germline lookup yields CDR1 SGHDT and CDR2 YYEEEE. The V gene lost 1 base and the J gene lost 2 bases, with 6 bases spanning the gap. The CDR3 has 13 amino acids. The CDR3 is CASSLTVNTEAFF. CDR3 DNA sequence: TGTGCCAGCAGCTTGACAGTTAACACTGAAGCTTTCTTT.